Here is one T cell receptor beta chain with its context. Its antigen is still unknown. This sample was taken from a study of spatial heterogeneity in lung cancer. About the research overall: TCR transcript counts in tumor regions correlated strongly with a T cell module score from matched bulk RNA-seq.

Time point: sample taken at primary tumor resection. 72 TRACERx patients with early, untreated non-small cell lung cancer donated samples. Tumor, nontumor lung or frozen PBMC supplied whole RNA, sequenced without sorting. Using its own MiXCR run on the 5' RACE reads, TCRdb lists one record per CDR3 protein. The table shows around 9,000 distinct CDR3 sequences, with roughly 6% occurring only once. Findings and limits, study-wide: Mutation counts in tumors were tracked by counts of expanded intratumoral alpha and beta TCRs. In tumor T cells, estimated coverage reached roughly 7% for alpha chains and under 15% for beta chains.

The CDR3 is 16 amino acids. Trimming took 1 base from V and 2 from J, leaving 12 bases between them. Germline CDR1 and CDR2: MGHRA and YSYEKL. This clonotype was obtained from a male donor with early-stage non-small cell lung cancer. The chain is built from TRBV4-1 and TRBJ2-1, with D possibly being TRBD1 (6 bases). Sequenced material: lung tumor tissue, taken at surgery. This chain's CDR3 is CASSQGRGGPYNEQFF. The CDR3 region has the DNA TGCGCCAGCAGCCAAGGACGAGGGGGACCCTACAATGAGCAGTTCTTC.